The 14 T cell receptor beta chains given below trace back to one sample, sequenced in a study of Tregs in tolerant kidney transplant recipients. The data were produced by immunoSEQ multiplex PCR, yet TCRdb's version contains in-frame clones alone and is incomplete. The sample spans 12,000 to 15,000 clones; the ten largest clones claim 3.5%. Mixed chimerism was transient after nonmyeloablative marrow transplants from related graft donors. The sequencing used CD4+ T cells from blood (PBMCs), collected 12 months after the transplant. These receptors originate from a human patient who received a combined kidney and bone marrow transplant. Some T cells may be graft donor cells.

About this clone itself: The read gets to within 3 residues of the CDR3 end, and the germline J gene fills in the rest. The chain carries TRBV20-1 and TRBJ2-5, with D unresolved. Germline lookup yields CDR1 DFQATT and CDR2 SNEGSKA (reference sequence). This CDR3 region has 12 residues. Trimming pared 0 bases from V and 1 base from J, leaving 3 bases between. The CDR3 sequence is CSARDIQETQYF. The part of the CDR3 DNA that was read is TGCAGTGCTAGAGACATCCAAGAGACC.

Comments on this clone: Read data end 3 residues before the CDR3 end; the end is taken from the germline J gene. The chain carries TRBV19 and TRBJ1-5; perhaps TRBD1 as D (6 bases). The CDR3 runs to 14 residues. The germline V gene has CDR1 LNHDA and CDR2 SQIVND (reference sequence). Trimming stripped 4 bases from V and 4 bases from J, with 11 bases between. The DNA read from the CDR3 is TGTGCCAGTAGTACAAGAGGGACAAATCAGCCC. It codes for CASSTRGTNQP. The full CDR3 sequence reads CASSTRGTNQPQHF.

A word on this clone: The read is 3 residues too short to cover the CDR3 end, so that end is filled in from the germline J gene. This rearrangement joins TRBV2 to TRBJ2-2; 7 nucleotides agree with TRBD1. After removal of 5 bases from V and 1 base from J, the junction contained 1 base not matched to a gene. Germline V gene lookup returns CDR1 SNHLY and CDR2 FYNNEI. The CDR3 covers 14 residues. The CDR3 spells CASSRTGNTGELFF. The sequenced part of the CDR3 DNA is TGTGCCAGCAGTCGGACAGGGAACACCGGGGAG. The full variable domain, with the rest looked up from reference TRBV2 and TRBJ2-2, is EPEVTQTPSHQVTQMGQEVILRCVPISNHLYFYWYRQILGQKVEFLVSFYNNEISEKSEIFDDQFSVERPDGSNFTLKIRSTKLEDSAMYFCASSRTGNTGELFFGEGSRLTVL.

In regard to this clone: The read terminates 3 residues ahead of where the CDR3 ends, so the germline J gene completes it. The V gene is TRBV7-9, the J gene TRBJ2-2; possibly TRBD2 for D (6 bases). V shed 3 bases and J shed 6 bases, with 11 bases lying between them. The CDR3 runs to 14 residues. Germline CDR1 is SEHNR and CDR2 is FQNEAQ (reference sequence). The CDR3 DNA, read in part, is TGTGCCAGCAGCTTTTGGGGGGATCCCGGGGAG. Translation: CASSFWGDPGE. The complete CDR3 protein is CASSFWGDPGELFF.

The sequenced part of the CDR3 DNA is TGCAGTGCCACGCGACAGGGGGCTGGGGTCGAG. Translated, it gives CSATRQGAGVE. The CDR3 as a whole reads CSATRQGAGVEQYF. V and J are TRBV20-1 and TRBJ2-7; 10 positions agree with TRBD1. The read ends 3 residues early relative to the CDR3; the germline J gene fills the gap. The germline V gene encodes CDR1 DFQATT and CDR2 SNEGSKA (reference sequence). Trimming cost V 6 bases and J 6 bases; bases outside gene matches: 11. The CDR3 runs to 14 residues.

CDR3 bases read: TGCGCCAGCAGCTTGGGGTCCAGGGGTGGAGTCTACGAG. Translating gives CASSLGSRGGVYE. The CDR3, in full, reads CASSLGSRGGVYEQYF. The chain has TRBV5-1 and TRBJ2-7, with D possibly being TRBD1 (6 bases). From the germline J gene comes the end of the CDR3, since the read stops 3 residues before it. Germline CDR1 is SGHRS and CDR2 is YFSETQ. The V end lost 0 bases, the J end lost 3 bases, and 16 bases lay between the germline ends. This CDR3 has 16 residues.

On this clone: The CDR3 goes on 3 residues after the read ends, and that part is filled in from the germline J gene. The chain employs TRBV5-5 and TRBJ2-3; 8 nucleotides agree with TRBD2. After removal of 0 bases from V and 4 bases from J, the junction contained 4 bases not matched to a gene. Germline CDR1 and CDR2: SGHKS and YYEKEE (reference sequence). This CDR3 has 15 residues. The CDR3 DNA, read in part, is TGTGCCAGCAGCTTGGTTCTAGCGGGCCCAGATACG. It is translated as CASSLVLAGPDT. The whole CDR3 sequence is CASSLVLAGPDTQYF.

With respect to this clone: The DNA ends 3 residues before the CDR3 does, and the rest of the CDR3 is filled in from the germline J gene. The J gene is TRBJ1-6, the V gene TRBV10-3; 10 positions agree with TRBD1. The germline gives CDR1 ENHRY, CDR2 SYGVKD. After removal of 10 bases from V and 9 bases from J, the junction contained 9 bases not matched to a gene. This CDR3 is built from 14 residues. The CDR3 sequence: CATYGQGDGSPLHF. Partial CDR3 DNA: TGTGCCACCTATGGACAGGGGGACGGTTCACCC.

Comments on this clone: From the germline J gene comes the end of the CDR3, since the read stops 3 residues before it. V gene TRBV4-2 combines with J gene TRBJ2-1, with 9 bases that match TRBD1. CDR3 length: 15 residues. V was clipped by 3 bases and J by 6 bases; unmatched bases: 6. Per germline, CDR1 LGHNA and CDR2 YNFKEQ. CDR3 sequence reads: CASSQGTGPINEQFF. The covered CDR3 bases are TGTGCCAGCAGCCAGGGGACAGGGCCTATCAATGAG.

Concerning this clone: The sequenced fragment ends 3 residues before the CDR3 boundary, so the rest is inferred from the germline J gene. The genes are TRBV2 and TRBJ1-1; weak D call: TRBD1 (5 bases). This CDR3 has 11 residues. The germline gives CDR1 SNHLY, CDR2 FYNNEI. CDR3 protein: CASSDRGRAFF. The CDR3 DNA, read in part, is TGTGCCAGCAGTGACCGGGGGAGA.

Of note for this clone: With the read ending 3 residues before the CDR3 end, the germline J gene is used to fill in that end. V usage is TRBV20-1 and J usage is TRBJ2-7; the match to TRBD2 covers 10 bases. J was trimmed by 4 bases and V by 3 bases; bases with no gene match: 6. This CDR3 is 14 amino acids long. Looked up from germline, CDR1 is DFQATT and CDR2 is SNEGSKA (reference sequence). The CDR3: CSASSGLAAYEQYF. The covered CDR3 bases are TGCAGTGCTAGTTCCGGACTAGCGGCGTACGAG.

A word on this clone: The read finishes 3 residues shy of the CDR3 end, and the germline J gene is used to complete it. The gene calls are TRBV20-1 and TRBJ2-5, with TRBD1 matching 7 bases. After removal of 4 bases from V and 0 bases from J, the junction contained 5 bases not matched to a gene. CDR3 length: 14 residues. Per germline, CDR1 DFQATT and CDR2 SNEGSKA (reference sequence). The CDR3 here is CSATGRGYQETQYF. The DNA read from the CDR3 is TGCAGTGCTACTGGCAGGGGGTACCAAGAGACC.

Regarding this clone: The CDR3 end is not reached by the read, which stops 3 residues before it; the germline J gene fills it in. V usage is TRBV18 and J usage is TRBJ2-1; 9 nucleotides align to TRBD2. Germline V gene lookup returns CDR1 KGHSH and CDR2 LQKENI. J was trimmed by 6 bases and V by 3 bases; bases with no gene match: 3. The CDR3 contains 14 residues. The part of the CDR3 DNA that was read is TGTGCCAGCTCACCGCGGGGGGGATTCAATGAG. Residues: CASSPRGGFNE. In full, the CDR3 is CASSPRGGFNEQFF.

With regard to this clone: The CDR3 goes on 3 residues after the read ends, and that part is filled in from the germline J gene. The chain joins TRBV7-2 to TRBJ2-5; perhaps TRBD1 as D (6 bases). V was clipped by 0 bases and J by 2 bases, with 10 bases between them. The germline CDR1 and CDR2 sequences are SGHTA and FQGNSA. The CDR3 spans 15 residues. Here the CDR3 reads CASSLAGTGQETQYF. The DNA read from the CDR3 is TGTGCCAGCAGCTTAGCGGGAACAGGGCAAGAGACC.